The 18 T cell receptor beta chains listed next were all sequenced from one sample in a study of regulatory T cells in long-lasting Graves disease. Time point indicated: persistent/refractory GD, antithyroid drugs over 5 years with positive TRAb. PBMC-derived RNA was used for the TCR library. Combining iRepertoire HTBI primers with Arm-PCR of CDR3 regions, the authors built TCR beta libraries. Each CDR3 protein gets one entry after TCRdb re-called the multiplex PCR reads with MiXCR. The sample has some 450,000 distinct CDR3 sequences, 20% to 25% seen once. The source material was peripheral blood mononuclear cells (PBMCs), sampled when the disease was refractory, from a patient treated with antithyroid drugs. The receptor source for this set is a female donor with Graves disease.

This clonotype was observed at least ten times. The gene calls are TRBV28 and TRBJ1-2; 12 bases fit TRBD1. The CDR3 runs 20 residues. CDR1 MDHEN and CDR2 SYDVKM come from the germline V gene. With 7 bases clipped from V and 8 bases from J, the junction kept 26 bases outside the gene matches. The CDR3 here is CASTNLTGTGGVASLGGYTF. In nucleotides, the CDR3 is TGTGCCAGCACCAACCTGACCGGGACAGGGGGCGTAGCGTCTTTGGGAGGCTACACCTTC.

This clonotype was seen repeatedly, ten times or more. V gene TRBV27 combines with J gene TRBJ2-3; TRBD1 or TRBD2 may be the D gene (5 bases each). The length of the CDR3 is 16 residues. The germline V gene has CDR1 MNHEY and CDR2 SMNVEV (reference sequence). V lost 6 bases, J lost 0 bases, and 16 bases lay in between. This CDR3 reads CASSLGTQVSTDTQYF. CDR3 DNA: TGTGCCAGCAGCCTAGGGACGCAGGTTAGCACAGATACGCAGTATTTT.

This clonotype showed up many times. This sequence joins TRBV2 and TRBJ2-2; tentatively, D is TRBD1 or TRBD2 (6 bases each). The CDR3 covers 15 residues. V was shortened by 1 base and J by 3 bases, with 9 bases between the two germline ends. The V gene's germline CDR1 is SNHLY and CDR2 FYNNEI. The CDR3 DNA follows: TGTGCCAGCAGTGAAGACAGGGAGGACACCGGGGAGCTGTTTTTT. Translation gives CASSEDREDTGELFF.

This clonotype was seen many times. V and J are TRBV9 and TRBJ2-5; D remains unclear. The length of the CDR3 is 14 residues. Germline-derived CDR1 and CDR2 are SGDLS and YYNGEE. The V end lost 0 bases, the J end lost 4 bases, and 10 bases lay between the germline ends. CDR3 amino acids: CASSVDDYGETQYF. Here the CDR3 DNA reads TGTGCCAGCAGCGTAGATGATTATGGAGAGACCCAGTACTTC. The full variable domain, its missing parts supplied by reference TRBV9 and TRBJ2-5, is DSGVTQTPKHLITATGQRVTLRCSPRSGDLSVYWYQQSLDQGLQFLIQYYNGEERAKGNILERFSAQQFPDLHSELNLSSLELGDSALYFCASSVDDYGETQYFGPGTRLLVL.

The V call is TRBV7-9, the J call TRBJ2-2, with D perhaps TRBD1 (6 bases). The CDR3 extends over 15 amino acids. Trimming shortened V by 3 bases and J by 3 bases, and 11 bases separated the two germline ends. The germline CDR1 and CDR2 sequences are SEHNR and FQNEAQ (reference sequence). CDR3 nucleotide sequence: TGTGCCAGCAGCTTGGAGTCAGGGGACACCGGGGAGCTGTTTTTT. Its translation: CASSLESGDTGELFF.

This clonotype has more than one count but fewer than ten. The rearrangement links TRBV27 to TRBJ1-6, with D possibly being TRBD1 (6 bases). V lost 3 bases, J lost 9 bases, and 18 bases lay in between. The CDR3 length is 16 residues. CDR1 and CDR2 from the germline V gene are MNHEY and SMNVEV (reference sequence). CDR3: CASSLRGFEGFSPLHF. The CDR3 DNA reads as TGTGCCAGCAGTTTGAGGGGGTTTGAGGGTTTTTCACCCCTCCACTTT.

The V gene is TRBV7-3, the J gene TRBJ1-1; the D is unclear. V gave up 1 base and J gave up 3 bases, with 12 bases separating them. CDR3 length: 15 amino acids. Germline lookup yields CDR1 SGHTA and CDR2 FQGTGA. CDR3: CASSLIGGWDTEAFF. CDR3 DNA sequence: TGTGCCAGCAGCTTAATTGGAGGCTGGGACACTGAAGCTTTCTTT.

This clonotype was counted ten times or more. The chain joins TRBV11-2 to TRBJ2-7; maybe TRBD1 (5 bases). Per germline, CDR1 SGHAT and CDR2 FQNNGV. This CDR3 is built from 14 residues. The V end lost 0 bases, the J end lost 1 base, and 7 bases lay between the germline ends. For the CDR3, the DNA is TGTGCCAGCAGCTTAGACAGGACATCCTACGAGCAGTACTTC. Translating it yields CASSLDRTSYEQYF.

This clonotype showed up many times. This rearrangement joins TRBV4-3 to TRBJ2-7, with D hard to call. The CDR3 runs to 16 residues. V was cut by 0 bases and J by 0 bases, with 12 bases left in between. Germline CDR1 reads LGHNA; CDR2 reads YSLEER. CDR3 loop: CASSQDIAESSYEQYF. Here the CDR3 DNA reads TGCGCCAGCAGCCAAGATATCGCAGAAAGCTCCTACGAGCAGTACTTC.

The sample holds many counts of this clonotype. The chain links TRBV2 to TRBJ2-7; TRBD1 aligns across 7 bases. Germline V gives CDR1 SNHLY, CDR2 FYNNEI. Trimming took 11 bases from V and 3 from J; bases not matched to a gene: 4. The CDR3 sequence is 11 residues long. The CDR3 DNA follows: TGTGCCGGCCGGGACAGCTACGAGCAGTACTTC. This codes for CAGRDSYEQYF. Using reference TRBV2 and TRBJ2-7 for the parts outside the CDR3, the full variable domain is EPEVTQTPSHQVTQMGQEVILRCVPISNHLYFYWYRQILGQKVEFLVSFYNNEISEKSEIFDDQFSVERPDGSNFTLKIRSTKLEDSAMYFCAGRDSYEQYFGPGTRLTVT.

V is TRBV29-1 and J is TRBJ1-6; D is possibly TRBD1 (6 bases). This CDR3 is 14 amino acids long. Germline V gene lookup returns CDR1 SQVTM and CDR2 ANQGSEA. V lost 4 bases and J lost 6, with 13 bases in between. The CDR3 DNA sequence: TGCAGCGTTGCGTCAGCGGGGGCTAATTCACCCCTCCACTTT. This translates into CSVASAGANSPLHF.

This clonotype was observed a few times. V and J are TRBV6-2 or TRBV6-3 and TRBJ1-6, with D possibly being TRBD1 (6 bases). The CDR3 runs to 15 residues. V lost 6 bases and J lost 7, with 16 bases in between. Germline CDR1 is MNHEY and CDR2 is SVGEGT. The CDR3 DNA reads TGTGCCAGCAGACCAGCCTGGGACAAGAATTCACCCCTCCACTTT. It translates to CASRPAWDKNSPLHF.

The J gene is TRBJ2-2, the V gene TRBV12-3 or TRBV12-4; D unresolved. The V end lost 6 bases, the J end lost 8 bases, and 10 bases lay between the germline ends. The length of the CDR3 is 12 residues. CDR3 sequence: CASSGNGGELFF. Here the CDR3 DNA reads TGTGCCAGCAGCGGAAATGGGGGGGAGCTGTTTTTT.

In its sample, this clonotype was seen a few times. CDR3: CASRRYLETGIQYF. The CDR3 coding sequence is TGTGCCAGCAGGCGTTATCTAGAGACGGGCATTCAGTACTTC. The chain is built from TRBV6-2 or TRBV6-3 and TRBJ2-4; D is ambiguous. Germline lookup yields CDR1 MNHEY and CDR2 SVGEGT. CDR3 size: 14 residues. V dropped 6 bases and J dropped 9 bases, with 18 bases sitting between them.

The V call is TRBV29-1, the J call TRBJ1-1; D is possibly TRBD1 (6 bases). The CDR3 sequence is 14 residues long. Trimming took off 7 bases at V and 1 base at J, with 16 bases between the two ends. Germline V gene lookup returns CDR1 SQVTM and CDR2 ANQGSEA. In DNA, the CDR3 is TGCAGCGCCAATGGAGGACAGTCGAACACTGAAGCTTTCTTT. It is translated as CSANGGQSNTEAFF.

The chain has TRBV19 and TRBJ2-7; D unclear. Germline-derived CDR1 and CDR2 are LNHDA and SQIVND (reference sequence). This CDR3 has 14 residues. The V and J ends lost 5 bases and 4 bases respectively, with 15 bases between them. CDR3 protein: CASSAAWRVYEQYF. In DNA, the CDR3 is TGTGCCAGTAGTGCGGCTTGGCGTGTGTACGAGCAGTACTTC.

This clonotype was found many times. This chain connects TRBV2 to TRBJ1-3; TRBD1 is a possible D gene (6 bases). The V end lost 2 bases, the J end lost 3 bases, and 11 bases lay between the germline ends. The CDR3 runs to 15 residues. Germline V gene lookup returns CDR1 SNHLY and CDR2 FYNNEI. The CDR3 DNA is TGTGCCAGCAGTGAACAGGGGATGGGTGGAAACACCATATATTTT. It codes for CASSEQGMGGNTIYF.

About this clonotype itself: The junction differs from germline at one of its ends, possibly a read error. J is TRBJ2-6 and V is TRBV19, with TRBD1 matching 12 bases. The germline V gene encodes CDR1 LNHDA and CDR2 SQIVND (reference sequence). This CDR3 spans 15 amino acids. The CDR3 nucleotides are TGTGCCATTGGGACAGGGGGCTCTGGGGCCAACATCCTGACTTTC. It is translated as CAIGTGGSGANILTF.